Below are 12 T cell receptor beta chains sequenced from a single sample in a study of blood T cell repertoires in COVID-19. Method: immunoSEQ multiplex PCR; TCRdb's copy keeps in-frame clones and lacks some. The table shows some 220,000 clones, with roughly 80% occurring only once. Sequencing was performed on peripheral blood. Every receptor here comes from a woman in her 70s with acute or convalescent COVID-19.

Here the CDR3 DNA reads TGTGCCAGCAACTCCGGGACAGGAGATTCTGGAAACACCATATATTTT. Its translation: CASNSGTGDSGNTIYF. The chain combines TRBV27 with TRBJ1-3; TRBD1 matches 8 bases. Germline V gives CDR1 MNHEY, CDR2 SMNVEV (reference sequence). With V trimmed by 7 bases and J by 1 base, 9 bases remained unmatched. The CDR3 has 16 residues.

CDR3 in amino acids: CATDTGFAGELFF. The CDR3 nucleotides are TGTGCCACCGACACAGGGTTTGCCGGGGAGCTGTTTTTT. This chain joins TRBV24-1 and TRBJ2-2, with D maybe TRBD1 (6 bases). The CDR3 totals 13 residues. Trimming removed 9 bases at V and 6 bases at J, with 13 bases between. From germline, CDR1 is KGHDR and CDR2 SFDVKD.

The chain employs TRBV20-1 and TRBJ2-5, with 9 bases lining up with TRBD1. This CDR3 has 12 amino acids. From germline, CDR1 is DFQATT and CDR2 SNEGSKA (reference sequence). Trimming took 3 bases from V and 5 from J; bases not matched to a gene: 1. Here the CDR3 reads CSASGTGETQYF. As DNA, the CDR3 is TGCAGTGCTAGTGGGACAGGGGAGACCCAGTACTTC.

The chain combines TRBV7-2 with TRBJ1-3, with D unclear. The CDR3 is made up of 17 amino acids. V shed 1 base and J shed 0 bases, with 13 bases lying between them. From germline, CDR1 is SGHTA and CDR2 FQGNSA. In DNA, the CDR3 is TGTGCCAGCAGCTTAGTTGGGCAGCTCAACTCTGGAAACACCATATATTTT. Translating gives CASSLVGQLNSGNTIYF.

The CDR3 nucleotides read TGTGCCAGCAGTTCTTTCGAGCCGGGGGGGCGGTCAAAAAACATTCAGTACTTC. It specifies CASSSFEPGGRSKNIQYF. This rearrangement joins TRBV14 to TRBJ2-4; 8 bases fit TRBD2. The CDR3 contains 18 residues. J was trimmed by 4 bases and V by 6 bases; bases with no gene match: 17. The germline CDR1 and CDR2 sequences are SGHDN and FVKESK.

This clone has a handful of counts. V usage is TRBV4-1 and J usage is TRBJ1-4; a weak D match, TRBD1 (5 bases). Germline CDR1 and CDR2: MGHRA and YSYEKL. Trimming cost V 3 bases and J 6 bases, with 14 bases left between them. The CDR3 spans 15 residues. CDR3 bases: TGCGCCAGCAGCCACGCAGGAGGAGGGGATGAAAAACTGTTTTTT. Protein product: CASSHAGGGDEKLFF.

The gene calls are TRBV30 and TRBJ2-1; D perhaps matches TRBD2 (5 bases). Trimming cost V 0 bases and J 6 bases, with 21 bases left between them. The CDR3 runs to 17 residues. Germline CDR1 is GTSNPN and CDR2 is SVGIG (reference sequence). The CDR3 nucleotides read TGTGCCTGGAGTGTACCCCGAATTACGAGGGAGCTCAATGAGCAGTTCTTC. Translated, it gives CAWSVPRITRELNEQFF. The full variable domain, with the rest looked up from reference TRBV30 and TRBJ2-1, is SQTIHQWPATLVQPVGSPLSLECTVEGTSNPNLYWYRQAAGRGLQLLFYSVGIGQISSEVPQNLSASRPQDRQFILSSKKLLLSDSGFYLCAWSVPRITRELNEQFFGPGTRLTVL.

The chain combines TRBV4-2 with TRBJ2-6; 9 bases line up with TRBD1. CDR1 LGHNA and CDR2 YNFKEQ come from the germline V gene. With 3 bases clipped from V and 0 bases from J, the junction kept 6 bases outside the gene matches. This CDR3 contains 18 residues. The CDR3 DNA reads as TGTGCCAGCAGCCATGGACAGGGGCCCCTCTCTGGGGCCAACGTCCTGACTTTC. This translates into CASSHGQGPLSGANVLTF.

The rearrangement links TRBV5-1 to TRBJ2-5; 7 nucleotides align to TRBD1. The CDR3 is 15 residues long. Per germline, CDR1 SGHRS and CDR2 YFSETQ. The junction had 11 bases not matched to a gene; V was cut back by 4 bases and J by 5 bases. This CDR3 reads CASSITTGYAETQYF. The DNA for the CDR3 is TGCGCCAGCAGCATCACGACAGGGTATGCGGAGACCCAGTACTTC.

The rearrangement links TRBV24-1 to TRBJ2-2; D is perhaps TRBD1 (7 bases). The CDR3 contains 16 residues. V was trimmed by 3 bases and J by 5 bases, leaving 15 bases between them. The germline gives CDR1 KGHDR, CDR2 SFDVKD. CDR3 residues: CATSDPGGPRTGELFF. The CDR3 DNA follows: TGTGCCACCAGTGATCCAGGGGGGCCCAGAACCGGGGAGCTGTTTTTT.

This clone has just one count. The J gene is TRBJ1-2, the V gene TRBV29-1, with D possibly TRBD1 on 5 matching bases. The V gene's germline CDR1 is SQVTM and CDR2 ANQGSEA. The V end was cut by 5 bases, the J end by 8 bases, with 15 bases between. The CDR3 is 12 residues long. For the CDR3, the DNA is TGCAGCGTTATCGGGACTGGTACGGGCTACACCTTC. Amino acids: CSVIGTGTGYTF. Using reference TRBV29-1 and TRBJ1-2 for the parts outside the CDR3, the full variable domain is SAVISQKPSRDICQRGTSLTIQCQVDSQVTMMFWYRQQPGQSLTLIATANQGSEATYESGFVIDKFPISRPNLTFSTLTVSNMSPEDSSIYLCSVIGTGTGYTFGSGTRLTVV.

The rearrangement joins TRBV11-3 to TRBJ2-5; TRBD2 might be the D (5 bases). The CDR3 spans 14 residues. Per the germline V gene, CDR1 is SGHNT and CDR2 is YENEEA. V was pared by 4 bases and J by 2 bases, with 11 bases between. Here the CDR3 reads CASSSRDGQETQYF. CDR3 bases: TGTGCCAGCAGCTCCCGGGATGGACAAGAGACCCAGTACTTC. Using reference TRBV11-3 and TRBJ2-5 for the parts outside the CDR3, the full variable domain is EAGVVQSPRYKIIEKKQPVAFWCNPISGHNTLYWYLQNLGQGPELLIRYENEEAVDDSQLPKDRFSAERLKGVDSTLKIQPAELGDSAVYLCASSSRDGQETQYFGPGTRLLVL.